The present entry profiles one T cell receptor (beta chain) with its context. Its antigen is unknown. No base quality values were provided; no much bigger clone lies one nucleotide off. The data stem from a study of T-cell memory formation after mild COVID-19 (dated by TCRdb to about 2021). Describing the broader study: TCR sequence clusters from the two donors were largely donor specific. Two young, previously healthy adult volunteers, one female and one male, were included in the cohort. Longitudinal TCRalpha and TCRbeta repertoire sequencing tracked T-cell clones expanding and contracting after mild COVID-19 in a couple of donors. Results and caveats for the whole study, not just this receptor: Contracting CD4+ clones were found mainly in CM and EM memory subsets, while CD8+ clones were enriched in EMRA. SARS-CoV-2 specificity of the second-wave clones peaking on day 37 was not confirmed. Some responding clones were detected in pre-infection memory, which suggested that pre-existing cross-reactive memory T cells had joined the SARS-CoV-2 response. Clones contracting from day 15 to 85 had balanced CD4/CD8 phenotypes, while a second wave expanding from day 15 to 37 was biased towards CD4+. The study included only a couple of mild cases, and larger cohorts that include severe cases with pre-infection samples were judged to be necessary.

CDR1 and CDR2, looked up from the germline V gene, are SGHAT and FQNNGV. Counted from cysteine to phenylalanine, this CDR3 has 15 amino acids. Only the CDR3 DNA stays, 45 bases, in frame from base 1. V and J are trimmed by 3 bases and 1 base, and the gene matches miss 2 bases of the junction. Ficoll-Paque density gradient centrifugation was used to isolate PBMCs. Sequenced on an Illumina NovaSeq 6000. Using 5'RACE with constant-segment primers, TCRalpha and TCRbeta cDNA libraries were constructed, with sample barcodes and unique molecular identifiers added in the process. Trizol reagent was used to extract RNA from every sample. Library amplification was performed in two PCR steps, and a second sample barcode and Illumina TruSeq adapters were introduced in the second step. Libraries were sequenced on an Illumina NovaSeq with 2 x 150 bp paired-end reads. The original pipeline was this. The reads were demultiplexed and collapsed into UMI-guided consensus sequences using migec v1.2.7. Using mixcr v2.1.11, UMI consensuses were aligned to TRA and TRB V and J templates and then assembled into clonotypes. A clonotype was counted as expanded or contracted only when both edgeR and NoisET called the clonotype significant, with the noise models trained on biological replicates. For edgeR calls, a false discovery rate-adjusted p below 0.01 and a log2 fold-change threshold of 1 were applied. As an exploratory analysis of dynamics, max-normalized trajectories of the 1000 most abundant clonotypes were examined by PCA with hierarchical clustering. Separately sequenced CD4+ and CD8+ repertoires were used to assign a CD4 or CD8 phenotype to each responding clone. TCRdb ran its own pipeline on the public reads, namely fastp trimming at Q25 and MiXCR clone calling, and kept in-frame beta chains. Each entry is one CDR3 protein sequence, shown with its most common DNA and genes. Clone size and V and J calls follow TCRdb, not the original study. This sample gives approximately 300,000 distinct CDR3 sequences in total; approximately 15% of them show up just once. Around 23% of the sample is held by the ten biggest clonotypes.

Specimen: PBMCs or a T cell subset sorted from them (not recorded which). The chain employs TRBV11-2 and TRBJ2-5, and 10 junction bases match TRBD2. This clonotype originated in a young man who had mild COVID-19 (a few samples of this study predate the infection). The sample titles of this study are shuffled in the database, so cell type and time point are left out; the donor was told from shared clones. The bases read TGTGCCAGCAGCTTGTCTAGCGGGGGCCAAGAGACCCAGTACTTC. The translation is CASSLSSGGQETQYF.